Listed below are T cell receptor beta chains from one sample, sequenced in a study of blood T cell repertoires in COVID-19. Repertoires were generated with immunoSEQ multiplex PCR, while TCRdb's copy carries only in-frame clones and drops some. The data contain 120,000 or so clones, around three quarters of them seen just once; the ten biggest clones take up 37%. Sequencing was performed on peripheral blood. These TCRs come from a man aged 40-55 years with active or convalescent COVID-19. CDR3s include the opening cysteine and the closing phenylalanine or tryptophan. The D gene is left open where the match is weak. Expanded clones are given a class, and other clones once, few, many or no size at all.

D gene: NA
J gene: TRBJ1-2
V gene: TRBV20-1
clone size: few
CDR3 protein: CSAYQNYGYTF
CDR3 DNA: TGCAGTGCTTACCAGAACTATGGCTACACCTTC

D gene: NA
J gene: TRBJ1-6
V gene: TRBV27
clone size: NA
CDR3 protein: CASSSDYDIAPLHF
CDR3 DNA: TGTGCCAGCAGTTCCGACTACGACATCGCACCCCTCCACTTT

D gene: TRBD2
J gene: TRBJ2-7
V gene: TRBV6-5
clone size: few
CDR3 protein: CASSSPLAGGPKEQYF
CDR3 DNA: TGTGCCAGCAGTTCCCCCTTAGCGGGAGGGCCGAAGGAGCAGTACTTC

D gene: NA
J gene: TRBJ1-1
V gene: TRBV4-1
clone size: once
CDR3 protein: CASSQGQKKGYTEAFF
CDR3 DNA: TGCGCCAGCAGCCAAGGGCAGAAAAAGGGGTACACTGAAGCTTTCTTT

D gene: TRBD1
J gene: TRBJ2-7
V gene: TRBV7-3
clone size: NA
CDR3 protein: CASSLLPGQAINEQYF
CDR3 DNA: TGTGCCAGCAGCTTATTACCGGGACAGGCCATCAACGAGCAGTACTTC

D gene: NA
J gene: TRBJ2-3
V gene: TRBV19
clone size: NA
CDR3 protein: CASSIGTGSTDTQYF
CDR3 DNA: TGTGCCAGTAGTATAGGAACAGGTAGCACAGATACGCAGTATTTT

D gene: NA
J gene: TRBJ2-3
V gene: TRBV24-1
clone size: NA
CDR3 protein: CATSDLPSEGAGDTQYF
CDR3 DNA: TGTGCCACCAGTGATTTGCCGTCGGAGGGGGCCGGAGATACGCAGTATTTT

D gene: NA
J gene: TRBJ2-7
V gene: TRBV7-9
clone size: few
CDR3 protein: CASSLPTGAPHNEQYF
CDR3 DNA: TGTGCCAGCAGCCTCCCGACGGGTGCCCCTCACAACGAGCAGTACTTC

D gene: NA
J gene: TRBJ2-5
V gene: TRBV11-1
clone size: NA
CDR3 protein: CASSPGAGVGETQYF
CDR3 DNA: TGTGCCAGCAGCCCAGGGGCGGGAGTGGGGGAGACCCAGTACTTC

D gene: NA
J gene: TRBJ1-1
V gene: TRBV19
clone size: few
CDR3 protein: CASSLYNSGTEAFF
CDR3 DNA: TGTGCCAGTAGCCTATATAACTCGGGCACTGAAGCTTTCTTT

D gene: NA
J gene: TRBJ2-1
V gene: TRBV3-1/TRBV3-2
clone size: NA
CDR3 protein: CASSGAVEQFF
CDR3 DNA: TGTGCCAGCAGCGGGGCGGTTGAGCAGTTCTTC

D gene: TRBD1
J gene: TRBJ1-2
V gene: TRBV7-9
clone size: NA
CDR3 protein: CASSATQGADGYTF
CDR3 DNA: TGTGCCAGCAGCGCTACACAGGGGGCGGATGGCTACACCTTC

D gene: NA
J gene: TRBJ1-1
V gene: TRBV5-1
clone size: NA
CDR3 protein: CASTPAPGDTEAFF
CDR3 DNA: TGCGCCAGCACCCCCGCTCCGGGGGACACTGAAGCTTTCTTT

D gene: NA
J gene: TRBJ1-2
V gene: TRBV7-2
clone size: NA
CDR3 protein: CASSLLVSSEGGYTF
CDR3 DNA: TGTGCCAGCAGCTTGCTGGTGTCCTCAGAGGGTGGCTACACCTTC

D gene: TRBD2
J gene: TRBJ2-1
V gene: TRBV7-2
clone size: once
CDR3 protein: CASSLSGGAEYNEQFF
CDR3 DNA: TGTGCCAGCAGCTTGAGCGGGGGGGCGGAATACAATGAGCAGTTCTTC

D gene: NA
J gene: TRBJ2-6
V gene: TRBV19
clone size: NA
CDR3 protein: CASSGRGSVKPKGTSGANVLTF
CDR3 DNA: TGTGCCAGTAGTGGTCGTGGGAGTGTAAAGCCAAAAGGAACGTCTGGGGCCAACGTCCTGACTTTC

D gene: TRBD2
J gene: TRBJ2-1
V gene: TRBV19
clone size: NA
CDR3 protein: CASSIGTSGNEQFF
CDR3 DNA: TGTGCCAGTAGTATAGGAACTAGCGGTAATGAGCAGTTCTTC

D gene: TRBD1
J gene: TRBJ2-1
V gene: TRBV29-1
clone size: NA
CDR3 protein: CSVVGQGVLQFF
CDR3 DNA: TGCAGCGTTGTGGGACAGGGGGTACTACAGTTCTTC

D gene: NA
J gene: TRBJ2-1
V gene: TRBV18
clone size: NA
CDR3 protein: CASSPLAGEQFF
CDR3 DNA: TGTGCCAGCTCACCCCTCGCAGGTGAGCAGTTCTTC

D gene: TRBD2
J gene: TRBJ2-5
V gene: TRBV5-1
clone size: NA
CDR3 protein: CASSLGPGGETQYF
CDR3 DNA: TGCGCCAGCAGCTTGGGGCCGGGAGGGGAGACCCAGTACTTC

D gene: NA
J gene: TRBJ1-1
V gene: TRBV23-1
clone size: NA
CDR3 protein: CASSPQKSGHTEAFF
CDR3 DNA: TGCGCCAGCAGTCCTCAAAAGTCTGGGCACACTGAAGCTTTCTTT

D gene: NA
J gene: TRBJ1-5
V gene: TRBV28
clone size: NA
CDR3 protein: CASSLPPGDQPQHF
CDR3 DNA: TGTGCCAGCAGTTTACCCCCGGGAGATCAGCCCCAGCATTTT

D gene: NA
J gene: TRBJ1-1
V gene: TRBV29-1
clone size: NA
CDR3 protein: CSGRRDMNTEAFF
CDR3 DNA: TGCAGCGGACGTCGGGACATGAACACTGAAGCTTTCTTT

D gene: NA
J gene: TRBJ2-7
V gene: TRBV6-5
clone size: NA
CDR3 protein: CASRDSSTYEQYF
CDR3 DNA: TGTGCCAGCAGGGACTCATCCACCTACGAGCAGTACTTC

D gene: TRBD1
J gene: TRBJ1-5
V gene: TRBV2
clone size: NA
CDR3 protein: CASSGDSDSYQPQHF
CDR3 DNA: TGTGCCAGCAGTGGGGACAGTGACAGCTATCAGCCCCAGCATTTT

D gene: NA
J gene: TRBJ2-1
V gene: TRBV11-2
clone size: NA
CDR3 protein: CASSSTPRSGNEQFF
CDR3 DNA: TGTGCCAGCAGCTCGACCCCGAGGAGCGGGAATGAGCAGTTCTTC

D gene: NA
J gene: TRBJ1-1
V gene: TRBV2
clone size: NA
CDR3 protein: CASRPQGPGTEAFF
CDR3 DNA: TGTGCCAGCCGGCCGCAGGGCCCGGGCACTGAAGCTTTCTTT

D gene: TRBD1
J gene: TRBJ1-6
V gene: TRBV11-3
clone size: once
CDR3 protein: CASSLHRGHSPLHF
CDR3 DNA: TGTGCCAGCAGCTTACACAGGGGGCATTCACCCCTCCACTTT

D gene: NA
J gene: TRBJ1-2
V gene: TRBV9
clone size: NA
CDR3 protein: CASSNGGGYGYTF
CDR3 DNA: TGTGCCAGCAGTAATGGGGGGGGCTATGGCTACACCTTC

D gene: TRBD1
J gene: TRBJ2-1
V gene: TRBV5-1
clone size: NA
CDR3 protein: CASSLMTGINNEQFF
CDR3 DNA: TGCGCCAGCAGCTTAATGACAGGGATTAACAATGAGCAGTTCTTC

D gene: TRBD1
J gene: TRBJ2-4
V gene: TRBV5-4
clone size: NA
CDR3 protein: CASSSTGLNIQYF
CDR3 DNA: TGTGCCAGCAGCTCGACAGGGCTAAACATTCAGTACTTC

D gene: NA
J gene: TRBJ1-2
V gene: TRBV13
clone size: few
CDR3 protein: CASSLGQNYGYTF
CDR3 DNA: TGTGCCAGCAGCTTAGGACAGAACTATGGCTACACCTTC

D gene: NA
J gene: TRBJ2-7
V gene: TRBV2
clone size: few
CDR3 protein: CASALQGEQYF
CDR3 DNA: TGTGCCAGCGCCCTCCAGGGAGAGCAGTACTTC

D gene: NA
J gene: TRBJ2-7
V gene: TRBV19
clone size: NA
CDR3 protein: CASSITTSSIYEQYF
CDR3 DNA: TGTGCCAGTAGTATTACGACTTCATCAATCTACGAGCAGTACTTC

D gene: NA
J gene: TRBJ2-1
V gene: TRBV5-6
clone size: NA
CDR3 protein: CASSSATVDSYNEQFF
CDR3 DNA: TGTGCCAGCAGCTCAGCCACAGTCGACTCCTACAATGAGCAGTTCTTC

D gene: NA
J gene: TRBJ1-5
V gene: TRBV19
clone size: NA
CDR3 protein: CASSTTGWNQPQHF
CDR3 DNA: TGTGCCAGTAGTACCACAGGGTGGAATCAGCCCCAGCATTTT

D gene: TRBD2
J gene: TRBJ2-3
V gene: TRBV7-9
clone size: NA
CDR3 protein: CASSPRTSGGPTDTQYF
CDR3 DNA: TGTGCCAGCAGCCCCCGGACTAGCGGGGGGCCCACAGATACGCAGTATTTT

D gene: NA
J gene: TRBJ2-2
V gene: TRBV28
clone size: NA
CDR3 protein: CASRQTGVNTGELFF
CDR3 DNA: TGTGCCAGCAGACAGACAGGAGTGAACACCGGGGAGCTGTTTTTT

D gene: NA
J gene: TRBJ1-5
V gene: TRBV6-5
clone size: once
CDR3 protein: CASSYSNRGQPQHF
CDR3 DNA: TGTGCCAGCAGTTACTCGAACAGAGGGCAGCCCCAGCATTTT

D gene: NA
J gene: TRBJ2-3
V gene: TRBV30
clone size: once
CDR3 protein: CAWTSDTQYF
CDR3 DNA: TGTGCCTGGACTAGTGATACGCAGTATTTT

D gene: NA
J gene: TRBJ1-2
V gene: TRBV5-4
clone size: once
CDR3 protein: CASSAGSRYNYGYTF
CDR3 DNA: TGTGCCAGCAGCGCGGGATCTAGATATAACTATGGCTACACCTTC

D gene: NA
J gene: TRBJ2-2
V gene: TRBV2
clone size: NA
CDR3 protein: CASNQQDTNTGELFF
CDR3 DNA: TGTGCCAGCAATCAGCAGGACACCAACACCGGGGAGCTGTTTTTT

D gene: NA
J gene: TRBJ2-5
V gene: TRBV7-7
clone size: NA
CDR3 protein: CASSLGPTAGETQYF
CDR3 DNA: TGTGCTAGCAGCTTGGGACCGACAGCGGGCGAGACCCAGTACTTC

D gene: TRBD1
J gene: TRBJ1-5
V gene: TRBV6-5
clone size: NA
CDR3 protein: CASSSGGQPQHF
CDR3 DNA: TGTGCCAGCAGTTCAGGGGGTCAGCCCCAGCATTTT

D gene: TRBD2
J gene: TRBJ2-1
V gene: TRBV6-1
clone size: NA
CDR3 protein: CASSELAGVYNEQFF
CDR3 DNA: TGTGCCAGCAGTGAACTAGCGGGGGTTTACAATGAGCAGTTCTTC